This T cell receptor (beta chain) comes out of a study of cytomegalovirus exposure and HLA in healthy donors (dated by TCRdb to about 2017). Concerning the study at large: In an earlier analysis of approximately 640 of the donors, roughly 300 Gb of sequence data and 100 million or so unique TCR beta sequences from about 190 million T cells were reported. Using immunosequencing, the study profiled T cell repertoires from 500 to 800 subjects and related those repertoires to cytomegalovirus serostatus. Among about 400 genotyped donors of the cohort, an average of roughly 230,000 unique TCR beta nucleotide sequences was sequenced per donor, of which 15% to 20% were non-productive. Roughly 300 gigabases of sequencing data and tens of millions of unique TCR sequences made up an early release that covered approximately 700 HLA-typed donors. A later analysis re-analyzed previously published TCR beta repertoires from hundreds of donors and added high-resolution HLA genotyping to study TCR occurrence patterns. Along with the approximately 670-subject first cohort, a separate validation cohort of over 90 different subjects was used. HLA typing included class I and class II loci at four-digit resolution. The study aimed to test whether cataloging public T cell receptors could reveal signatures of past pathogen exposure. Typing coverage differed by locus: A, B, C, DRB1 and DQB1 were typed in roughly 620-630 donors, DQA1 in approximately 520, DPA1 in 600 to 610, and DPB1 in 400 to 480. Genome-wide SNP genotypes for about 65% of the 666 donors were used in a later genetic analysis, which treated that subset as a discovery cohort. An earlier analysis of 587 of the donors used high-throughput TCR beta sequencing to judge whether each TCR beta V gene segment behaved as functional or pseudogenic. Among the approximately 400 genotyped donors, around 81% belonged to the genetic ancestry cluster associated with self-reported Caucasian donors. A few DR-DQ haplotypes were treated as single units for association and clustering because of strong linkage in the cohort. High-throughput TCR immunosequencing, statistical association of individual TCRs with disease status, and machine learning were combined to predict cytomegalovirus infection status. Donor age, sex, ethnicity and CMV serostatus were compiled together with the repertoire data. The later analysis used no new phenotypic data to find candidate immune exposures, relying instead on TCR beta sequences and their occurrence across donors. Every repertoire in the discovery cohort had been generated on one and the same sequencing platform. Results and caveats for the whole study, not just this receptor: The classifier was reported to diagnose cytomegalovirus status with high specificity and sensitivity in both the original and validation cohorts. Because counts were too low, 15 to 20 rarely observed V segments, including chromosome 9 orphons, were left out of the earlier analysis of approximately 580 of the donors. At a false discovery rate of 0.05, a later analysis linked 15,000 to 20,000 TCR beta sequences to specific HLA alleles. HLA typing was unavailable for some donors at each locus, so association tests used only the typed subset. Most TCR sequences were observed very rarely across donors, whereas some public TCRs were present in many individuals. A later analysis found that TCR association rates varied across HLA loci, with DRB1 alleles showing the most associated TCRs and HLA-C alleles the fewest. An association between a missense DCLRE1C variant and V-gene and J-gene trimming of TCR beta chains was found in a later genetic analysis and replicated in an independent cohort. In this cohort, only TCR beta chains were sequenced, and detectable features were limited by the absence of alpha or paired-chain data. Linkage disequilibrium might explain the correlated functional status among segregating V segments, but an unknown experimental factor could not be excluded. An earlier analysis of approximately 590 of the donors showed that most TCR beta V segments appeared in productive rearrangements either about 90% or about 30% of the time, which broadly matched IMGT annotations. A later genetic analysis reported fewer N-insertions in productive TCRs among donors in an Asian-associated ancestry cluster than the roughly 700-donor mean. When HLA alleles, especially DR and DQ, strongly co-occurred, attributing TCR associations to individual alleles was difficult. In a later analysis, most CMV-associated TCR beta chains were found to appear HLA-restricted, with HLA associations seemingly driven largely by CMV exposure. Immune exposure information for the cohort was limited to CMV serostatus. In the study, approximately 160 TCR beta chains were listed as associated with cytomegalovirus. In a later analysis, several top co-occurrence clusters were reported to appear linked to parvovirus B19, influenza, CMV and Epstein-Barr virus. The sequencing pipeline was judged likely to have produced a cluster of highly shared sequence variants as a technical artifact. In vitro tests confirmed that a few of the cytomegalovirus-associated TCR beta chains recognize cytomegalovirus antigens. In a later analysis, HLA-associated TCR beta chains showed more clonal expansion and lower generation probabilities than non-associated chains that were equally common. A further reported finding was that TCR beta sequences accurately predicted the HLA-A and HLA-B alleles for most subjects in the first cohort. Some IMGT-functional V segments, including TRBV6-2 and TRBV6-3, could not be distinguished by the 87-base-pair reads and were therefore excluded. The authors suggested that the approach could potentially be generalized to other disease states and immunological phenotypes. Roughly uniform sequencing depth across donors was assumed in presence/absence analyses, although this assumption may not hold.

The cohort comprised fewer than 750 healthy bone marrow donors. Cohort members were all nominally healthy when sampled, although unrecorded immune exposures were likely present. The donor was CMV seronegative and belonged to the group of roughly 330 seronegative cohort members. Each donor provided a peripheral blood sample, and peripheral blood mononuclear cells were used for TCR beta sequencing. Genomic DNA was extracted from the blood cell samples with the Qiagen DNeasy Blood Extraction Kit. Taken from the germline V gene (reference sequence), the CDR1 and CDR2 loops are GTSNPN and SVGIG. The germline V end is reduced by 4 bases and the J end by 5 bases; junction bases left unmatched: 6. The CDR3 measures 13 amino acids from cysteine to phenylalanine. The CDR3 DNA has 39 bases and is translated from base 1. On this clone itself: This receptor's antigen is unknown. It has no much larger one-base neighbor in the sample; base qualities were not kept.

Library preparation employed the immunoSEQ multiplex PCR assay. For the multiplex PCR, a mixture combining 60 forward primers for TCR Vbeta segments and 13 reverse primers for TCR Jbeta segments was used. The CDR3 region of rearranged TCR beta genes was amplified from genomic DNA by a multiplex PCR assay. Amplified TCR beta libraries were sequenced as 87-base-pair reads on the Illumina HiSeq System. The source study handled its data this way. In a later analysis, about 80 million unique TCR beta chains were counted across the 650 to 700 repertoires, and roughly 9.9 million of these chains were shared by at least two donors. To remove PCR and sequencing errors, raw reads were error-corrected and collapsed into unique sequences using a nearest-neighbor algorithm that merged closely related sequences. CDR3 sequences were aligned to IMGT reference sequences to assign V, D and J gene segments. Each retained sequence needed at least a six-nucleotide match to both a V gene segment and a J gene segment. Rearrangements were called productive when the CDR3 lacked stop codons and stayed in frame with V and J; all others were non-productive. CDR3 was defined according to IMGT convention as the region running from the second conserved V-encoded cysteine to the conserved J-encoded phenylalanine. Sequences without an unambiguous match to a single V gene segment were excluded from the earlier analysis of approximately 560 of the donors. An earlier analysis of over 450 of the donors classified V segments as functional when productive rearrangements were above 56.7% and as segregating when the standard deviation between donors was above 5%. A statistical classification framework was developed to diagnose cytomegalovirus status using the catalog of TCR beta chain sequences. V and J gene assignment, in a later analysis, came from comparing TCR nucleotide sequences with IMGT/GENE-DB human TR gene sequences. The TCRdist pipeline was used in a later analysis to assign CDR3 sequences and most-parsimonious VDJ recombination scenarios. In a later analysis, each TCR beta chain was defined by its CDR3 amino acid sequence together with its V-gene family, and reads without a unique V-gene family were excluded. To address suspected cross-contamination and a sequencing artifact, a later analysis removed 450 to 700 highly shared, low-generation-probability nucleotide sequences. In a later analysis, a clonal expansion index was calculated for each public chain from normalized within-repertoire ranks of inferred template counts. A later analysis computed generation probabilities with a VDJ recombination model fitted to out-of-frame rearrangements, and checked the results against IGoR. A later analysis scored TCR-TCR, TCR-HLA and TCR-CMV co-occurrence with hypergeometric tests, applying a repertoire-size bias correction to TCR pairs. A later analysis estimated false discovery rates by permuting HLA or CMV assignments 20 times. In a later analysis, co-occurring TCRs were grouped with DBSCAN, and TCRdist sequence similarity was added when clustering was performed within HLA-allele-positive subsets. Repertoires with fewer than 30,000 or more than 120,000 public chains were left out of co-occurrence clustering, as were four to six repertoires with anomalous nucleotide sharing. Held by TCRdb, this immuneACCESS table contains in-frame sequences only and omits some clones. Under half of the omission traces to an unresolved V gene where checked; the cause of the rest is unknown. For V, J and clone size, that table is used; D and trimming come from the DNA. This sample has 100,000 or so clones in its table, and 79% of those were observed once. The biggest ten clones account for around 3.1% of the sample.

Sequencing used PBMCs. The TCR comes from a woman aged 40 to 55 in good health and CMV-seronegative. The rearrangement joined TRBV30 to TRBJ2-7; the central 9 bases match TRBD2. The nucleotide sequence is given as TGTGCCTGGACCGCGGGGGGGGCCCACGAGCAGTACTTC. The resulting protein is CAWTAGGAHEQYF.